The subject of this entry is one T cell receptor beta chain. Its cognate antigen is unknown. The sample originates from a study of shared clonotypes between healthy human individuals. Germline CDR1 MDHEN, CDR2 SYDVKM. The CDR3 is 14 residues long. Trimming removed 5 bases from V and 4 bases from J, with 12 bases in between. Points from the study as a whole: Represented genetic and exposure-history diversity was restricted by having few donors. Non-shared clonotypes showed lower generation probabilities than clonotypes common to all four donors.

Here immunoSEQ multiplex PCR was the method, and the copy in TCRdb shows in-frame clones only, minus some. The sample lists 550,000 to 650,000 clones, around 96% occurring once. Terminally differentiated effector memory CD45RA+ cells were left out of the naive CD8 fraction, which was CD45RO-negative and positively selected for CCR7. Donors comprised only Caucasian adults living in Nashville, Tennessee. The rearrangement uses TRBV28 and TRBJ1-5, with TRBD1 as a possible D gene (5 bases). The sequence came from a woman aged 25 to 39 in good health. The source material was naive CD8+ T cells sorted from blood. The CDR3 reads CASSQRQFNQPQHF. For the CDR3, the DNA is TGTGCCAGCAGTCAACGACAGTTTAATCAGCCCCAGCATTTT.